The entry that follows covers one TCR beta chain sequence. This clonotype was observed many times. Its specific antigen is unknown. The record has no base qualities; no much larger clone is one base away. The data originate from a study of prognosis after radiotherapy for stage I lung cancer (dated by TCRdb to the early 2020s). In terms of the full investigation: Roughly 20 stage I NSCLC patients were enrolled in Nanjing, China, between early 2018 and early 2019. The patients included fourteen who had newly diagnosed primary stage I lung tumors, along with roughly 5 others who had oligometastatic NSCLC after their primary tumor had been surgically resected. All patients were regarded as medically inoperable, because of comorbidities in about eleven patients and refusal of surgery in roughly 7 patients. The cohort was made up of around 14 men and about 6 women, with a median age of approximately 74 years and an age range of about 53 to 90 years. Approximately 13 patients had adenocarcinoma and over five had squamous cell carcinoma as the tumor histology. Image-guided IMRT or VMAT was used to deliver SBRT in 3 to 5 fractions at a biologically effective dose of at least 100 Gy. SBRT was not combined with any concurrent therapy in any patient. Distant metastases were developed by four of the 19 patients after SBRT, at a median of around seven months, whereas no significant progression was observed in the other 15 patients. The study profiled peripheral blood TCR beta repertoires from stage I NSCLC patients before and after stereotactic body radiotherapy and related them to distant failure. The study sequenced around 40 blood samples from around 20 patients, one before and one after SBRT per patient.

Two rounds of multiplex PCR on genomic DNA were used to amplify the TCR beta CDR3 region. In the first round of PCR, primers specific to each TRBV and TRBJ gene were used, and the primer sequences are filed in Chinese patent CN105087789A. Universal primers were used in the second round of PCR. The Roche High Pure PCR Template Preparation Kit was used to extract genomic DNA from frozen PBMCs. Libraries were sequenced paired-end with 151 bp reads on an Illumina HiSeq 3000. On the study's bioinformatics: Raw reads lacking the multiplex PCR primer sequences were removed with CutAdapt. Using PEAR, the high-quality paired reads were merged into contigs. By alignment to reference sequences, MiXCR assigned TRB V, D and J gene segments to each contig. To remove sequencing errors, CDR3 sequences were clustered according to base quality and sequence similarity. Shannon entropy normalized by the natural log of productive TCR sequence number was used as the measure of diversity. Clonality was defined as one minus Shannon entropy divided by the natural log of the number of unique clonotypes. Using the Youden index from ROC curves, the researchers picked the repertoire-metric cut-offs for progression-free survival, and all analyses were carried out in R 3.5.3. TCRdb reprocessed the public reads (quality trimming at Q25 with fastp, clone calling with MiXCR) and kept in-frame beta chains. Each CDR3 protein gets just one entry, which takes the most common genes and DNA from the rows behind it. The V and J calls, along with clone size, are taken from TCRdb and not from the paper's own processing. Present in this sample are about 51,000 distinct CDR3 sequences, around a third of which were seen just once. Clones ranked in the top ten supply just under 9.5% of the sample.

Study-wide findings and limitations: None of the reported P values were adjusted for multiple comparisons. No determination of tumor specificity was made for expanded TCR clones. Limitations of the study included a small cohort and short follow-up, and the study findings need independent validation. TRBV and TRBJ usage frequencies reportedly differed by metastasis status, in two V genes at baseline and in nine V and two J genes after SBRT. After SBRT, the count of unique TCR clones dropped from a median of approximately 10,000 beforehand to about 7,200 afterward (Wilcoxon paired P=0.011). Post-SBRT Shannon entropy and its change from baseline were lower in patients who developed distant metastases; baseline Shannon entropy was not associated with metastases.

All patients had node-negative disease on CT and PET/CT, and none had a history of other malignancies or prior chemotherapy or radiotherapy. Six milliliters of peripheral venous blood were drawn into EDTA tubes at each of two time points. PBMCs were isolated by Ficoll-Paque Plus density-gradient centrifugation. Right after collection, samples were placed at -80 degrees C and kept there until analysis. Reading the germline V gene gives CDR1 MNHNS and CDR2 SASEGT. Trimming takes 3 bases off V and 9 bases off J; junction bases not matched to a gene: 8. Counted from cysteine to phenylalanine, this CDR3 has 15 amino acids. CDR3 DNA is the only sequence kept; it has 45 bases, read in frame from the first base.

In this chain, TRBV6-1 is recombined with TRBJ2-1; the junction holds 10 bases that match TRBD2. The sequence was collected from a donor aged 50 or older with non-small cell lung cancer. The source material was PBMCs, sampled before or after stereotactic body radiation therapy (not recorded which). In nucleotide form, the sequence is TGTGCCAGCAGTGACGGCACTAGCGGGAAAGGTGAGCAGTTCTTC. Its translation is CASSDGTSGKGEQFF.